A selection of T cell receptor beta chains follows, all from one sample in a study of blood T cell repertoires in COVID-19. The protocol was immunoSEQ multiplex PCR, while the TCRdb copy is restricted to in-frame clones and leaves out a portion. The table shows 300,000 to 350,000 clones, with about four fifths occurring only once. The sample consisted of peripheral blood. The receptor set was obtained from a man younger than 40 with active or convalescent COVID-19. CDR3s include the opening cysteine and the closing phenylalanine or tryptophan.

CASSLDRGPDQPQHF	TRBV18	TRBJ1-5
CASSSGGGQALNEKLFF	TRBV7-2	TRBJ1-4
CASSLGTGDNEQFF	TRBV28	TRBJ2-1
CASSQEGAGDTQYF	TRBV4-2	TRBJ2-3
CASSRGQSARAFF	TRBV7-8	TRBJ1-1
CASSQSRSGETQYF	TRBV3-1/TRBV3-2	TRBJ2-5
CASSLIPGQGAKPPTEAFF	TRBV5-1	TRBJ1-1
CASSGTVGQPQHF	TRBV19	TRBJ1-5
CAWSTGQGAETQYF	TRBV30	TRBJ2-5
CSGGPDRPNEQFF	TRBV29-1	TRBJ2-1
CASSQESQFNEQFF	TRBV3-1/TRBV3-2	TRBJ2-1
CATQSPLQGHEQYF	TRBV2	TRBJ2-7
CASSPVGTYEQYF	TRBV28	TRBJ2-7
CASSFGIDTQYF	TRBV19	TRBJ2-3
CASSFYWGDTEAFF	TRBV11-3	TRBJ1-1
CASNGGLADHYEQYF	TRBV28	TRBJ2-7
CASNSWKVLDRGLGRLALDTQYF	TRBV5-1	TRBJ2-3
CASSRGQGGDTQYF	TRBV5-1	TRBJ2-3
CASSQDPREQYF	TRBV4-1	TRBJ2-7
CASSLGGQGAEKAEAFF	TRBV5-4	TRBJ1-1
CASRPKALAGPNEQFF	TRBV6-2/TRBV6-3	TRBJ2-1
CASRVAYGANEKLFF	TRBV7-9	TRBJ1-4
CASSDRLAGDLYEQYF	TRBV6-2/TRBV6-3	TRBJ2-7
CASSPAQGRSYNEQFF	TRBV18	TRBJ2-1
CSGRGVANTEAFF	TRBV29-1	TRBJ1-1
CASSFVQGANGELFF	TRBV7-9	TRBJ2-2
CASGPAAMNTEAFF	TRBV27	TRBJ1-1
CASKERRYNEQFF	TRBV19	TRBJ2-1
CASSYSAGGRYTGELFF	TRBV6-2/TRBV6-3	TRBJ2-2
CAWSVNSGNTIYF	TRBV30	TRBJ1-3
CASSQDAGAQATGELFF	TRBV4-3	TRBJ2-2
CASSVLAGNTDTQYF	TRBV9	TRBJ2-3
CASSLRTSGVGETQYF	TRBV3-1/TRBV3-2	TRBJ2-5
CASSYRTGPTEAFF	TRBV6-5	TRBJ1-1
CASGPFTTPNYGYTF	TRBV6-5	TRBJ1-2
CASSIGTGSQPQHF	TRBV19	TRBJ1-5
CASSLGALAGGTDTQYF	TRBV5-1	TRBJ2-3
CASSYDRAGNTIYF	TRBV2	TRBJ1-3
CATGTGSYSNQPQHF	TRBV10-3	TRBJ1-5
CASSPLSGRNTEAFF	TRBV27	TRBJ1-1
CASSRLAGSINEQFF	TRBV7-3	TRBJ2-1
CASSKAGTGRAKNIQYF	TRBV21-1	TRBJ2-4
CASSLASLAGTDTQYF	TRBV7-2	TRBJ2-3
CASRASGANVLTF	TRBV6-4	TRBJ2-6
CAILIVDRILYTEETQYF	TRBV10-3	TRBJ2-5
CATSSPPGIPGKGSYNEQFF	TRBV15	TRBJ2-1
CASSTASSLAGGPGTQYF	TRBV19	TRBJ2-3
CASSLRDTEAFF	TRBV5-4	TRBJ1-1
CASSLDYASTDTQYF	TRBV4-3	TRBJ2-3
CASSYSSGGANEQYF	TRBV7-2	TRBJ2-7
CASSQYTGTASGNTIYF	TRBV23-1	TRBJ1-3
CASSLLTSRYNEQFF	TRBV28	TRBJ2-1
CASSLSGTDTQYF	TRBV11-3	TRBJ2-3
CASSFSGGPGETQYF	TRBV5-6	TRBJ2-5
CASSSGLFGTSGQNTGELFF	TRBV28	TRBJ2-2